A single sample gave rise to the 10 T cell receptor beta chains below, sequenced in a study of lymphopenia after photon versus proton radiotherapy. Profiling relied on immunoSEQ multiplex PCR, and the TCRdb table lists in-frame clones only, not all of them. The sample has 35,000 to 45,000 clones; approximately 80% are singletons. The sequencing used peripheral blood, collected from a patient treated with proton-based radiotherapy. These receptors all come from an older woman with pancreatic cancer.

The chain recombines TRBV5-6 with TRBJ1-5; D remains unclear. V was cut by 0 bases and J by 4 bases, with 17 bases left in between. The CDR3 length is 17 residues. Germline CDR1 SGHDT, CDR2 YYEEEE. In nucleotides, the CDR3 is TGTGCCAGCAGCTTGGGTCTGGGATTCACCTCAAATCAGCCCCAGCATTTT. It is translated as CASSLGLGFTSNQPQHF.

This clone was recorded only once. The V gene is TRBV6-5, the J gene TRBJ2-5; D perhaps matches TRBD2 (6 bases). The J call is doubtful: the DNA matches TRBJ2-7 better. The germline V gene encodes CDR1 MNHEY and CDR2 SVGAGI. This CDR3 has 14 amino acids. CDR3 DNA: TGTGCCAGCAGTCCACGCCGCGGCGGGGTCGAGCAGTACTTC. Protein sequence: CASSPRRGGVEQYF.

J is TRBJ2-7 and V is TRBV11-3; 7 positions agree with TRBD2. Trimming took 5 bases from V and 3 from J; bases not matched to a gene: 13. The CDR3 consists of 16 residues. Germline CDR1 and CDR2: SGHNT and YENEEA. The CDR3 nucleotides read TGTGCCAGCAGCGTATCCGGGACTACATTGTTCTACGAGCAGTACTTC. Translation: CASSVSGTTLFYEQYF.

The gene calls are TRBV7-9 and TRBJ1-2; no firm D call. The V and J ends lost 3 bases and 6 bases respectively, with 14 bases between them. The CDR3 loop spans 14 amino acids. CDR1 and CDR2 (germline): SEHNR, FQNEAQ (reference sequence). CDR3 DNA: TGTGCCAGCAGCTTGAGTGAAGGGCTAGATGGCTACACCTTC. It specifies CASSLSEGLDGYTF. The whole variable domain, remainder taken from reference TRBV7-9 and TRBJ1-2, is DTGVSQNPRHKITKRGQNVTFRCDPISEHNRLYWYRQTLGQGPEFLTYFQNEAQLEKSRLLSDRFSAERPKGSFSTLEIQRTEQGDSAMYLCASSLSEGLDGYTFGSGTRLTVV.

In regard to this clone: One junction end disagrees with the germline gene, perhaps due to a read error. J is TRBJ2-5 and V is TRBV7-7, with D possibly being TRBD2 (6 bases). CDR1 and CDR2 from the germline V gene are SSHAT and FNYEAQ (reference sequence). The CDR3 is 16 amino acids. The CDR3 loop is CASSQRAFGGQETQYF. Written as DNA, the CDR3 is TGTGCTAGCAGCCAAAGGGCATTCGGGGGACAAGAGACCCAGTACTTC.

The CDR3 loop is CASSADLIEQYF. The CDR3 nucleotides read TGTGCCAGCAGCGCAGACCTCATCGAGCAGTACTTC. This rearrangement joins TRBV7-9 to TRBJ2-7; no reliable D call. Looked up from germline, CDR1 is SEHNR and CDR2 is FQNEAQ (reference sequence). The CDR3 is made up of 12 amino acids. V lost 5 bases to trimming and J lost 6 bases, with 11 bases between them.

J is TRBJ1-2 and V is TRBV4-1; no definite D call. CDR1 MGHRA and CDR2 YSYEKL come from the germline V gene. CDR3 length: 17 amino acids. The V and J ends lost 0 bases and 2 bases respectively, with 16 bases between them. The CDR3 loop is CASSQDTRLTSNYGYTF. The CDR3, as DNA: TGCGCCAGCAGCCAAGATACCAGGCTAACCTCGAACTATGGCTACACCTTC.

This clone is a singleton in its sample. The chain links TRBV6-6 to TRBJ1-1; D is ambiguous. Looked up from germline, CDR1 is MNHNY and CDR2 is SVGAGI (reference sequence). Trimming pared 8 bases from V and 8 bases from J, leaving 12 bases between. CDR3 size: 11 residues. The CDR3 here is CASRTSGEAFF. Here the CDR3 DNA reads TGTGCCAGCCGGACCTCCGGGGAAGCTTTCTTT.

Notes on this clone: This sample includes further DNA sequences coding for the same CDR3. CDR3 region: CASSLDQGRQETQYF. CDR3 bases: TGTGCCAGCAGCTTGGATCAGGGACGGCAAGAGACCCAGTACTTC. The chain carries TRBV5-4 and TRBJ2-5, with D perhaps being TRBD1 or TRBD2 (5 bases each). The V gene's germline CDR1 is SGHNT and CDR2 YYREEE (reference sequence). V was trimmed by 0 bases and J by 2 bases, leaving 11 bases between them. The CDR3 loop spans 15 amino acids.

This clone showed up just once. CDR3 in DNA: TGTGCCAGCAGTTTTGAGAATGAGCAGTTCTTC. It encodes CASSFENEQFF. The J gene is TRBJ2-1, the V gene TRBV6-5; D is unclear. The CDR3 extends over 11 amino acids. The germline V gene has CDR1 MNHEY and CDR2 SVGAGI. Between the trimmed V and J ends, which lost 4 bases and 7 bases, there was a span of 5 bases.